This section outlines one T cell receptor (beta chain) sequence together with its context. This entry is derived from a study of monozygotic twins with inflammatory bowel disease. Template switching added UMIs carrying a 6-nucleotide sample barcode. TCRdb reprocessed the 5' RACE reads, keeping one entry per CDR3 protein, no DNA. The sample's table shows 200,000 to 250,000 distinct CDR3 sequences. There are 15 residues in the CDR3. The source is a human donor with ulcerative colitis or Crohn's disease, or a healthy co-twin of an affected twin (not recorded which). The sequenced sample consisted of blood. The V and J genes are TRBV12-3 or TRBV12-4 and TRBJ2-7; lacking DNA, the TRBD2 call made by TCRdb goes unchecked. This CDR3 reads CASTLRAGPAYEQYF.